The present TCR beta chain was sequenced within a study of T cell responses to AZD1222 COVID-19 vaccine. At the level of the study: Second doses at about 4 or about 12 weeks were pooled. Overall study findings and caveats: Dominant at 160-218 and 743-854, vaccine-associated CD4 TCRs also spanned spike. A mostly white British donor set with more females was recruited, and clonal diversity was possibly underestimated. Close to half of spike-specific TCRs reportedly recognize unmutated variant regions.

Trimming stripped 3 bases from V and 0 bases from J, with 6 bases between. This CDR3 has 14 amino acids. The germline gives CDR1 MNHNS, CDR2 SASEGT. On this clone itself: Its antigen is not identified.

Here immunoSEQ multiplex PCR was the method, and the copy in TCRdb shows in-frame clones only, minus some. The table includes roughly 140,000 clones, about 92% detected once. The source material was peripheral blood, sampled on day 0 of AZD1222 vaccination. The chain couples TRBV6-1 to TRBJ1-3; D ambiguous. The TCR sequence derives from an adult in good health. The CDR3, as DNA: TGTGCCAGCAGTGAGAGTTTCTCTGGAAACACCATATATTTT. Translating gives CASSESFSGNTIYF.